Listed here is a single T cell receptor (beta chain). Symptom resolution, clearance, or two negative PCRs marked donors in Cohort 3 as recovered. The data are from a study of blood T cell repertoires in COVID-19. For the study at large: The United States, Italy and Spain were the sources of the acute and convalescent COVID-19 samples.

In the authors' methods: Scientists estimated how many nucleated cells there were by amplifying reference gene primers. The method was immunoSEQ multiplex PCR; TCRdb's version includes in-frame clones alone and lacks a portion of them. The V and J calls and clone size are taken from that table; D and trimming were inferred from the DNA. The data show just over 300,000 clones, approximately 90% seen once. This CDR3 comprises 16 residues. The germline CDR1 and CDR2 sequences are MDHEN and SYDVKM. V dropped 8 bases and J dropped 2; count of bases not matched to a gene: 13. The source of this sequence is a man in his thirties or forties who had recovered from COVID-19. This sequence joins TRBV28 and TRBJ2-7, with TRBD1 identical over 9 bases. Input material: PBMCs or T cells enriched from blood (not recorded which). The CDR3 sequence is CASYRTDRGRPYEQYF. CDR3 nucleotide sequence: TGTGCCAGCTATCGTACCGACAGGGGGAGACCCTACGAGCAGTACTTC.